This T cell receptor beta chain was captured in a study of spatial heterogeneity in lung cancer. About the study: Each time, sequencing found more beta-chain sequences than alpha-chain sequences. The mean occurrence of each unique TCR and UMI combination in raw reads exceeded eight.

Time point indicated: sample taken at primary tumor resection. Tumor, nontumor lung or frozen PBMC supplied whole RNA, sequenced without sorting. A total of around 76 untreated early-stage non-small cell lung cancer patients served as donors. Each TCR cDNA molecule carried a unique molecular identifier. TCRdb processed the 5' RACE reads anew with MiXCR; each CDR3 protein has one entry. This repertoire shows about 25,000 distinct CDR3 sequences, about 7% found once; its top ten account for roughly an eighth. This clonotype was detected only a few times. The J segment lost 3 bases and the V segment lost 6 bases, leaving 7 bases of the junction unmatched. Germline V gives CDR1 DFQATT, CDR2 SNEGSKA (reference sequence). The length of the CDR3 is 15 residues.

This chain uses TRBV20-1 with TRBJ2-3, with 12 bases fitting TRBD2. The clonotype originates from a male donor with early-stage non-small cell lung cancer. The source was PBMCs, collected at surgery. For the CDR3, the DNA is TGCAGTGCCATCGGACTAGCGGGAAGTACAGATACGCAGTATTTT. Its protein product is CSAIGLAGSTDTQYF.